This T cell receptor (beta chain) was recorded in a study of glioma-infiltrating T cells. Points from the study as a whole: Tissue-blood divergence was below expectation in non-neoplastic patients, above in gliomas. Tissue and blood shared very few CDR3 sequences.

Trimming at V came to 2 bases and at J to 4 bases, leaving 6 bases not matched to a gene. Germline CDR1 reads MNHEY; CDR2 reads SVGEGT. The CDR3 contains 15 residues. Comment on this clonotype: Its matching antigen is unknown.

Amplification of TCR alpha and beta CDR3 regions from RNA used iRepertoire nested multiplex PCR. Input was roughly 100-450 ng of tissue mRNA or PBMC total RNA. TCRdb fed the multiplex PCR reads into MiXCR, producing one record per CDR3 protein. This sample has approximately 100,000 distinct CDR3 sequences, with around 29% found just once. Sequenced input: glioma tissue, nonneoplastic brain tissue, or PBMCs (not recorded which). The receptor was isolated from a human donor with low-grade glioma or glioblastoma, undergoing nonglioma brain surgery, or in good health (not recorded which). The J gene is TRBJ1-1, the V gene TRBV6-2 or TRBV6-3; the match to TRBD1 covers 8 bases. This CDR3 reads CASSYTTGVGTEAFF. CDR3 sequence (DNA): TGTGCCAGCAGTTACACGACAGGGGTCGGCACTGAAGCTTTCTTT.